Below are 20 T cell receptor beta chains sequenced from a single sample in a study of regulatory T cells in long-lasting Graves disease. The time point denotes: persistent/refractory GD, antithyroid drugs over 5 years with positive TRAb. PBMCs provided the RNA from which the TCR library was made. HTBI primers from iRepertoire and Arm-PCR of CDR3 regions yielded the TCR beta libraries. TCRdb independently ran MiXCR on the multiplex PCR reads; one entry per CDR3 protein. The table lists around 460,000 distinct CDR3 sequences, 22% of them singletons. Sample: peripheral blood mononuclear cells (PBMCs), taken when the disease was refractory, from a patient treated with antithyroid drugs. Receptors originate from a female donor with Graves disease.

At least ten counts were recorded for this clonotype. V is TRBV28 and J is TRBJ2-5; D may be TRBD2 (5 bases). CDR1 and CDR2 from the germline V gene are MDHEN and SYDVKM. The CDR3 length is 14 residues. The V end was cut by 5 bases, the J end by 2 bases, with 12 bases between. CDR3 nucleotide sequence: TGTGCCAGCAGTGAAGGACTGTATCAAGAGACCCAGTACTTC. Translation gives CASSEGLYQETQYF.

This clonotype was observed at least ten times. The chain carries TRBV11-1 and TRBJ2-1, with a tentative D call TRBD2 (7 bases). V dropped 4 bases and J dropped 7 bases, with 14 bases sitting between them. Germline V gives CDR1 SGHAT, CDR2 FQDESV (reference sequence). CDR3 length: 14 residues. The CDR3 sequence is CASSSGGGVNEQFF. The CDR3 DNA sequence: TGTGCCAGCAGCTCAGGAGGGGGGGTTAATGAGCAGTTCTTC. Complete variable domain (other parts from reference TRBV11-1 and TRBJ2-1): EAEVAQSPRYKITEKSQAVAFWCDPISGHATLYWYRQILGQGPELLVQFQDESVVDDSQLPKDRFSAERLKGVDSTLKIQPAELGDSAMYLCASSSGGGVNEQFFGPGTRLTVL.

This clonotype was found many times. V is TRBV29-1 and J is TRBJ1-2; TRBD1 is a possible D gene (6 bases). Trimming removed 3 bases at V and 0 bases at J, with 11 bases between. CDR1 and CDR2 from the germline V gene are SQVTM and ANQGSEA. The CDR3 extends over 14 amino acids. In DNA form, the CDR3 reads TGCAGCGTTGACCTGACAGGAACTAACTATGGCTACACCTTC. The encoded protein is CSVDLTGTNYGYTF. Drawing the rest from reference TRBV29-1 and TRBJ1-2, the complete variable domain is SAVISQKPSRDICQRGTSLTIQCQVDSQVTMMFWYRQQPGQSLTLIATANQGSEATYESGFVIDKFPISRPNLTFSTLTVSNMSPEDSSIYLCSVDLTGTNYGYTFGSGTRLTVV.

V and J are TRBV5-1 and TRBJ2-5; D is unclear. The germline gives CDR1 SGHRS, CDR2 YFSETQ. The CDR3 contains 15 residues. Trimming stripped 2 bases from V and 4 bases from J, with 15 bases between. The CDR3 region is CASSLYGFGGETQYF. CDR3 DNA: TGCGCCAGCAGCTTATATGGGTTTGGTGGAGAGACCCAGTACTTC.

DNA for the CDR3: TGTGCCTCGCCACCCTGGCGGGGAAACACCGGGGAGCTGTTTTTT. This codes for CASPPWRGNTGELFF. The chain recombines TRBV30 with TRBJ2-2; perhaps TRBD2 as D (6 bases). CDR3 length equals 15 residues. V lost 7 bases and J lost 2, with 17 bases in between. CDR1 GTSNPN and CDR2 SVGIG come from the germline V gene (reference sequence). Using reference TRBV30 and TRBJ2-2 for the parts outside the CDR3, the full variable domain is SQTIHQWPATLVQPVGSPLSLECTVEGTSNPNLYWYRQAAGRGLQLLFYSVGIGQISSEVPQNLSASRPQDRQFILSSKKLLLSDSGFYLCASPPWRGNTGELFFGEGSRLTVL.

Concerning this clonotype: It may be a read error: a sequence one base away is much more abundant. Since the CDR3 does not end with the conserved phenylalanine or tryptophan, this likely comes from a read error. V and J are TRBV27 and TRBJ2-7, with no clear D. This CDR3 is 13 amino acids long. The V and J ends lost 10 bases and 5 bases respectively, with 18 bases between them. Germline values: CDR1 MNHEY, CDR2 SMNVEV (reference sequence). CDR3 in amino acids: CATGKVHLDEQYL. The DNA for the CDR3 is TGTGCCACCGGCAAGGTACACCTTGACGAGCAGTACCTC.

Many counts were recorded for this clonotype. The rearrangement links TRBV6-1 to TRBJ1-2; D remains ambiguous. Trimming pared 5 bases from V and 1 base from J, leaving 8 bases between. CDR3 length: 13 residues. Germline assignment: CDR1 MNHNS and CDR2 SASEGT. The CDR3 nucleotides are TGTGCCAGCAGTACGAGAAGTAACTATGGCTACACCTTC. Translation: CASSTRSNYGYTF.

The rearrangement links TRBV3-1 to TRBJ2-1; no firm D call. The germline CDR1 and CDR2 sequences are LGHDT and YNNKEL (reference sequence). Trimming left V 1 base short and J 9 bases short, with 7 bases between. The CDR3 runs to 12 residues. DNA for the CDR3: TGTGCCAGCAGCCAAGTGTCGGGTGAGCAGTTCTTC. It yields the protein CASSQVSGEQFF.

In the case of this clonotype: Possible read error: a much larger clone is one base away. The conserved phenylalanine or tryptophan normally closing the CDR3 is absent here, so this likely arose from a read error. The chain employs TRBV29-1 and TRBJ1-2, with D unclear. Germline lookup yields CDR1 SQVTM and CDR2 ANQGSEA. The CDR3 covers 13 residues. V lost 5 bases to trimming and J lost 1 base, with 11 bases between them. The CDR3 nucleotides read TGCAGCGTTAGAGTGTTGGTTAACTATGGCTACACCCTC. Amino acids: CSVRVLVNYGYTL.

This clonotype was detected ten times or more. An end of the junction differs from the germline gene, which may be a read error. The chain links TRBV7-2 to TRBJ2-5; the D gene is possibly TRBD2 (6 bases). The V gene's germline CDR1 is SGHTA and CDR2 FQGNSA. The CDR3 contains 15 residues. CDR3 DNA sequence: TGCGCCAGCAGCCAGAACCCGGGACTCCAAGAGACCCAGTACTTC. This codes for CASSQNPGLQETQYF.

This clonotype was recorded a few times. V is TRBV7-2 and J is TRBJ1-2; no reliable D call. V dropped 1 base and J dropped 2 bases, with 8 bases sitting between them. The CDR3 is made up of 14 amino acids. CDR1 is SGHTA, CDR2 FQGNSA, per germline. The chain's CDR3 is CASSLGSINYGYTF. In nucleotides, the CDR3 is TGTGCCAGCAGCTTAGGCAGCATAAACTATGGCTACACCTTC.

In the case of this clonotype: A clone one base away is much larger, so this may be a read error. The genes are TRBV12-3 or TRBV12-4 and TRBJ1-1; D is possibly TRBD1 (6 bases). The CDR3 sequence is 12 residues long. The V end was cut by 4 bases, the J end by 8 bases, with 11 bases between. The CDR3 coding sequence is TGTGCCAGCAGTTCAAGAGGACAGGAAGCTTTCTTT. Translating gives CASSSRGQEAFF.

The chain has TRBV30 and TRBJ2-7, with TRBD1 as a possible D gene (5 bases). V lost 3 bases and J lost 0, with 12 bases in between. CDR3 size: 14 residues. In germline, CDR1 is GTSNPN, CDR2 SVGIG (reference sequence). CDR3 protein: CAWRLQERSYEQYF. In nucleotides, the CDR3 is TGTGCCTGGAGACTACAGGAGCGCTCCTACGAGCAGTACTTC.

This chain's CDR3 is CASSLSYRGLGNQPQHF. The CDR3 bases are TGTGCCAGCAGTTTATCTTACAGGGGTTTGGGGAATCAGCCCCAGCATTTT. The V call is TRBV28, the J call TRBJ1-5, with 7 positions matching TRBD1. V trimming: 1 base; J trimming: 4 bases; junction bases outside the gene matches: 10. The V gene's germline CDR1 is MDHEN and CDR2 SYDVKM. The CDR3 totals 17 residues.

To note about this clonotype: This may stem from a read error, because a much larger clone lies one nucleotide away. The CDR3 spells CASSLLRPGQGRTQQYF. Here the CDR3 DNA reads TGTGCCAGCAGCTTGCTACGACCGGGACAGGGACGGACCCAGCAGTACTTC. V gene TRBV11-2 combines with J gene TRBJ2-7; 9 positions match TRBD1. Germline trimming cut 3 bases from V and 8 bases from J; bases unmatched to any gene: 17. Germline V lookup: CDR1 SGHAT, CDR2 FQNNGV. The CDR3 runs 17 residues.

The V gene is TRBV9, the J gene TRBJ1-2; no definite D call. The length of the CDR3 is 13 residues. V was cut by 0 bases and J by 4 bases, with 7 bases left in between. CDR1 is SGDLS and CDR2 is YYNGEE in the germline V gene. This CDR3 is CASSVDGSYGYTF. As DNA, the CDR3 is TGTGCCAGCAGCGTAGATGGGAGCTATGGCTACACCTTC.

This clonotype was seen at least ten times. This chain links TRBV12-3 or TRBV12-4 with TRBJ2-7; 10 bases fit TRBD1. V lost 1 base to trimming and J lost 6 bases; unmatched junction nucleotides: 6. CDR3 length: 15 amino acids. The CDR3 sequence: CASSLGDRQGAEQYF. The DNA of the CDR3 is TGTGCCAGCAGTTTAGGGGACAGACAGGGGGCCGAGCAGTACTTC.

This clonotype was detected ten times or more. The rearrangement links TRBV19 to TRBJ1-2, with D possibly being TRBD1 (5 bases). Per germline, CDR1 LNHDA and CDR2 SQIVND (reference sequence). The CDR3 covers 15 residues. V lost 5 bases and J lost 7, with 20 bases in between. CDR3 sequence: CASSPSSPGTSGYTF. The DNA for the CDR3 is TGTGCCAGTAGTCCAAGCTCTCCCGGGACCTCTGGCTACACCTTC.

This clonotype has ten or more counts. This chain links TRBV6-1 with TRBJ2-7, with unresolved D. CDR3 size: 15 residues. Trimming removed 5 bases at V and 3 bases at J, with 17 bases between. Germline-derived CDR1 and CDR2 are MNHNS and SASEGT. CDR3 amino acids: CASSTRRRSFYEQYF. As DNA, the CDR3 is TGTGCCAGCAGTACGCGTCGCAGGTCCTTCTACGAGCAGTACTTC.

This clonotype was observed many times. J is TRBJ1-1 and V is TRBV28; 11 nucleotides agree with TRBD1. The CDR3 contains 15 residues. Trimming at V came to 7 bases and at J to 7 bases, leaving 11 bases not matched to a gene. CDR1 and CDR2 (germline): MDHEN, SYDVKM. The CDR3 bases are TGTGCCAGCAATTTGGACAGGGGGCATCTCAGTGAAGCTTTCTTT. It translates to CASNLDRGHLSEAFF.